The clone carrying this TCR beta chain was seen a handful of times. As yet, its antigen is unknown. MiXCR was run by TCRdb on the 5' RACE reads, yielding one entry per CDR3 protein. The data hold hundreds of thousands of distinct CDR3 sequences, with 9.5% observed a single time. Germline CDR1 reads MNHEY; CDR2 reads SVGEGT. V lost 8 bases, J lost 0 bases, and 11 bases lay in between. The CDR3 runs to 13 residues. These data are taken from a study of identical twins. General study findings and limits: Monozygotic twin pairs showed more out-of-frame TCR alpha sharing than models estimated. Within cord blood, abundant beta clonotypes carried fewer insertions, but memory repertoires showed no such trend.

The same data also contributed to another study, on yellow fever vaccine responses in identical twins. This second study says: The authors reported partly convergent, partly personalized vaccine responses in identical twins.

The sample comprised CD8+ T cells sorted from blood. The sequence derives from a woman younger than 35 in good health. J is TRBJ2-7 and V is TRBV6-2 or TRBV6-3, with D possibly TRBD1 on 6 matching bases. For the CDR3, the DNA is TGTGCCAGCGGACAGATGAGCTCCTACGAGCAGTACTTC. Its protein is CASGQMSSYEQYF.